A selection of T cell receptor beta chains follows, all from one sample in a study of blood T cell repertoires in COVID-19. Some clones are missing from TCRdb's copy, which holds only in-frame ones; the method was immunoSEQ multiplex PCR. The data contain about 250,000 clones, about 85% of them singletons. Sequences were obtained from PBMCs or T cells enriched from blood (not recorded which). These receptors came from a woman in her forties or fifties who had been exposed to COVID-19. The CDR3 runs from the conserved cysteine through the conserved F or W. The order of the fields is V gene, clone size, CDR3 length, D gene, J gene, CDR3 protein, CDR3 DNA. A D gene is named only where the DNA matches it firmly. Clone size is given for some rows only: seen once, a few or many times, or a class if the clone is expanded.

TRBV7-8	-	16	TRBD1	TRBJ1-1	CASSPGTESWYTEAFF	TGTGCCAGCAGCCCCGGGACAGAGAGTTGGTACACTGAAGCTTTCTTT
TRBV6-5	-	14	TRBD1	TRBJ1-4	CASRVQGTNEKLFF	TGTGCCAGCAGAGTACAGGGGACTAATGAAAAACTGTTTTTT
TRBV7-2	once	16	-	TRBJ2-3	CASSLKRQGNTDTQYF	TGTGCCAGCAGCTTAAAGAGGCAGGGGAACACAGATACGCAGTATTTT
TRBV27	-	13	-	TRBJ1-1	CATSLAVNTEAFF	TGTGCCACTTCACTCGCGGTGAACACTGAAGCTTTCTTT
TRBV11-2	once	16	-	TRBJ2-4	CASSLGRGRSKNIQYF	TGTGCCAGCAGCCTAGGACGGGGTCGGAGCAAAAACATTCAGTACTTC
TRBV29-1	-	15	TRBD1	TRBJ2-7	CSVSQSTSDRGEQYF	TGCAGCGTGTCCCAATCTACCTCCGACAGGGGCGAGCAGTACTTC
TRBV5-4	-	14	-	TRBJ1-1	CASRPDTSNTEAFF	TGTGCCAGCAGGCCCGACACCTCGAACACTGAAGCTTTCTTT
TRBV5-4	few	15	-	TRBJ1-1	CASSLYSRRGTEAFF	TGTGCCAGCAGCTTGTATTCGCGTCGCGGCACTGAAGCTTTCTTT
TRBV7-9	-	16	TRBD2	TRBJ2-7	CASSLAHGTSFYEQYF	TGTGCCAGCAGCTTAGCGCACGGGACTAGCTTCTACGAGCAGTACTTC
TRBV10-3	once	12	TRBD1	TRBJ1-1	CAVGRGVTEAFF	TGTGCCGTAGGCAGGGGGGTGACTGAAGCTTTCTTT
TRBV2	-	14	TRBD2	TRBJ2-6	CASSGGGGANVLTF	TGTGCCAGCAGTGGCGGGGGAGGGGCCAACGTCCTGACTTTC
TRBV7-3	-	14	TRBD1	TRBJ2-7	CASSPDRGEIEQYF	TGTGCCAGCAGCCCCGACAGGGGAGAGATCGAGCAGTACTTC
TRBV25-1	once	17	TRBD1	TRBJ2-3	CASSESPDRGSGDTQYF	TGTGCCAGCAGTGAATCCCCGGACAGGGGTTCTGGGGATACGCAGTATTTT
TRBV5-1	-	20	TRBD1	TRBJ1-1	CASSSWKGVTGRRSDTEAFF	TGCGCCAGCAGCTCTTGGAAGGGAGTGACAGGGCGCCGGTCGGACACTGAAGCTTTCTTT
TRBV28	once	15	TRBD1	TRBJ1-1	CASSHPGQGDTEAFF	TGTGCCAGCAGCCACCCCGGACAGGGCGACACTGAAGCTTTCTTT
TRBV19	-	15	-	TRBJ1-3	CASSPRDNSGNTIYF	TGTGCCAGTAGTCCCCGGGACAATTCTGGAAACACCATATATTTT
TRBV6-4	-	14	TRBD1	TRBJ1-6	CASSEQGSDSPLHF	TGTGCCAGCAGTGAACAGGGGTCCGATTCACCCCTCCACTTT
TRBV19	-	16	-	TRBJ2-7	CASSLRSGAGIYEQYF	TGTGCCAGTAGTTTAAGAAGTGGGGCAGGGATCTACGAGCAGTACTTC
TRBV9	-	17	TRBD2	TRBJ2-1	CASSVEGLAVSYNEQFF	TGTGCCAGCAGCGTAGAGGGGCTAGCGGTTAGCTACAATGAGCAGTTCTTC
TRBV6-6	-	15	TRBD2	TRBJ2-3	CASSSSGGHTDTQYF	TGTGCCAGCAGTTCGAGCGGGGGGCACACAGATACGCAGTATTTT
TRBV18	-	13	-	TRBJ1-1	CASSPRRATEAFF	TGTGCCAGCTCACCACGCAGGGCCACTGAAGCTTTCTTT
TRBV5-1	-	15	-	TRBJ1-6	CASSLTGMRNSPLHF	TGCGCCAGCAGCTTGACCGGGATGAGGAATTCACCCCTCCACTTT
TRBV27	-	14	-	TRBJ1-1	CASSLRGMNTEAFF	TGTGCCAGCAGTTTAAGGGGTATGAACACTGAAGCTTTCTTT
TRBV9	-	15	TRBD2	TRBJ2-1	CASSLGGGYYNEQFF	TGTGCCAGCAGCCTGGGCGGGGGGTATTACAATGAGCAGTTCTTC
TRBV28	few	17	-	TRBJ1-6	CASSFTGGSSYNSPLHF	TGTGCCAGCAGTTTTACGGGGGGTAGCTCCTATAATTCACCCCTCCACTTT
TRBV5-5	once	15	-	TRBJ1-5	CASSLDREQIRPQHF	TGTGCCAGCAGCTTGGACCGGGAACAAATCAGGCCCCAGCATTTT
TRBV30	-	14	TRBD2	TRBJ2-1	CAWSGLAGYNEQFF	TGTGCCTGGAGTGGACTAGCAGGTTACAATGAGCAGTTCTTC
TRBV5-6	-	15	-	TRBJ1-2	CASSLPSISFYGYTF	TGTGCCAGCAGCTTGCCCAGTATCTCCTTCTATGGCTACACCTTC